This TCR beta chain was retrieved from a study of blood T cell repertoires in COVID-19. Study-level background: Samples came from the United States, Italy and Spain, spanning acute and convalescent COVID-19. The cDNA or gDNA used as material had been derived from T cells, B-cell-depleted T cells, or PBMCs.

The authors' processing: For nucleated cells, counts were estimated from reference gene primer amplification. Libraries were prepared by immunoSEQ multiplex PCR; TCRdb keeps only in-frame clonotypes and omits some of them. Clone size and V and J calls were adopted from that table, with D and trimming inferred from the DNA. The sample includes 25,000 to 30,000 clones, approximately 79% of them seen just once. Germline loops: CDR1 SGHTA, CDR2 FQGNSA. V lost 7 bases and J lost 2, with 9 bases in between. The CDR3 is made up of 13 amino acids. The receptor's source is a boy younger than 10 with active or convalescent COVID-19. The chain recombines TRBV7-2 with TRBJ1-3; D unresolved. Sequenced material: peripheral blood. In DNA form, the CDR3 reads TGTGCCAGCATCGAGAGGCCTGGAAACACCATATATTTT. Encoded protein: CASIERPGNTIYF. Drawing the rest from reference TRBV7-2 and TRBJ1-3, the complete variable domain is GAGVSQSPSNKVTEKGKDVELRCDPISGHTALYWYRQSLGQGLEFLIYFQGNSAPDKSGLPSDRFSAERTGGSVSTLTIQRTQQEDSAVYLCASIERPGNTIYFGEGSWLTVV.